This T cell receptor beta chain emerged from a study of T cell responses to AZD1222 COVID-19 vaccine. Concerning this clone itself: Its cognate antigen is unknown.

The CDR3 is 15 amino acids. The germline V gene encodes CDR1 WNHNN and CDR2 SYGVQD (reference sequence). J gave up 4 bases and V 11 bases, and 12 bases lay outside the gene matches. Generated by immunoSEQ multiplex PCR, the TCRdb table keeps only in-frame clones and is missing some. The sample consists of some 140,000 clones, approximately 87% of them appearing once. Broader study findings: The repertoires were collected only after the peak T cell response. CD4 TCRs covered the whole spike, strongest at regions 160-218 and 743-854.

The specimen was peripheral blood, collected on day 0 of MenACWY control vaccination. The receptor was derived from an adult in good health. The chain is built from TRBV10-1 and TRBJ2-1, with TRBD1 identical over 9 bases. CDR3 DNA: TGCGCCTCGTCCTTGGGGACAGGGCTTTACAATGAGCAGTTCTTC. Its protein is CASSLGTGLYNEQFF.